The 20 T cell receptor beta chains listed next were all sequenced from one sample in a study of blood T cell repertoires in COVID-19. Sequencing was performed with immunoSEQ multiplex PCR; in TCRdb, only in-frame clones are kept and a portion is missing. The data contain nearly 50,000 clones, approximately 90% of them seen just once; the ten biggest clones take up 5%. Material for sequencing was peripheral blood. These TCRs come from a man aged 35 to 55 with active COVID-19.

V gene TRBV14 combines with J gene TRBJ1-3; 7 nucleotides line up with TRBD1. Germline V lookup: CDR1 SGHDN, CDR2 FVKESK. V was clipped by 6 bases and J by 2 bases; unmatched bases: 10. The CDR3 runs to 16 residues. DNA of the CDR3: TGTGCCAGCAGTCCGACAGGGTTCACTCCTGGAAACACCATATATTTT. Its translation is CASSPTGFTPGNTIYF.

The V gene is TRBV15, the J gene TRBJ2-7; 7 bases line up with TRBD1. The CDR3 contains 12 residues. The germline V gene has CDR1 LNHNV and CDR2 YYDKDF (reference sequence). Trimming cost V 5 bases and J 6 bases; bases outside gene matches: 4. CDR3 nucleotides: TGTGCCACCAGCTCATACAGGGGCGAGCAGTACTTC. Translated, it gives CATSSYRGEQYF.

The CDR3 region has the DNA TGTGCCATCTCAGGGTTCAATCAGCCCCAGCATTTT. Residues: CAISGFNQPQHF. The chain carries TRBV28 and TRBJ1-5; TRBD1 might be the D (5 bases). The CDR3 has 12 amino acids. V lost 10 bases to trimming and J lost 3 bases, with 10 bases between them. CDR1 and CDR2 (germline): MDHEN, SYDVKM.

This chain connects TRBV13 to TRBJ1-2; D remains unclear. V gave up 2 bases and J gave up 4 bases, with 11 bases separating them. Germline CDR1 and CDR2: PRHDT and FYEKMQ (reference sequence). The CDR3 runs to 14 residues. In nucleotides, the CDR3 is TGTGCCAGCAGCTTACTATCGGTCTTCTATGGCTACACCTTC. Its translation is CASSLLSVFYGYTF.

This chain's CDR3 is CVTGQQETQYF. In DNA, the CDR3 is TGCGTTACAGGACAGCAAGAGACCCAGTACTTC. This chain links TRBV29-1 with TRBJ2-5, with a weak D call TRBD1 (6 bases). Germline V gene sequence: CDR1 SQVTM, CDR2 ANQGSEA. This CDR3 has 11 residues.

This clone was seen a single time. The chain couples TRBV7-8 to TRBJ2-7; D is unresolved. V lost 5 bases and J 7 bases, leaving 9 bases between the germline ends. Germline CDR1 is SGHVS and CDR2 is FQNEAQ. The CDR3 length is 11 residues. CDR3 region: CASSPSEEQYF. CDR3 nucleotides: TGTGCCAGCAGCCCGTCGGAGGAGCAGTACTTC. The full variable domain, its missing parts supplied by reference TRBV7-8 and TRBJ2-7, is GAGVSQSPRYKVAKRGQDVALRCDPISGHVSLFWYQQALGQGPEFLTYFQNEAQLDKSGLPSDRFFAERPEGSVSTLKIQRTQQEDSAVYLCASSPSEEQYFGPGTRLTVT.

The CDR3 DNA sequence: TGTGCCAGCTGGCTAGGGGCAGGGCAAGCTTTCTTT. Translating it yields CASWLGAGQAFF. The chain combines TRBV5-8 with TRBJ1-1; possible D gene TRBD1, 5 bases. Germline CDR1 is SGHTS and CDR2 is YDEGEE. V dropped 7 bases and J dropped 9 bases, with 16 bases sitting between them. The CDR3 sequence is 12 residues long.

This sequence joins TRBV28 and TRBJ2-7; 10 nucleotides line up with TRBD2. The length of the CDR3 is 15 residues. Trimming at V came to 3 bases and at J to 3 bases, leaving 5 bases not matched to a gene. Looked up from germline, CDR1 is MDHEN and CDR2 is SYDVKM. DNA of the CDR3: TGTGCCAGCAGTTTGCAACTAGCGGGGAACTACGAGCAGTACTTC. It encodes CASSLQLAGNYEQYF.

The V and J genes are TRBV6-5 and TRBJ1-1, with TRBD1 as a possible D gene (6 bases). Germline V CDR1 and CDR2: MNHEY, SVGAGI. The V end was cut by 5 bases, the J end by 2 bases, with 12 bases between. CDR3 size: 14 residues. The CDR3 reads CASSTRQANTEAFF. The CDR3 DNA reads as TGTGCCAGCAGTACTAGACAGGCTAACACTGAAGCTTTCTTT.

The V and J genes are TRBV6-5 and TRBJ1-4; TRBD1 matches 9 bases. CDR3 length: 14 residues. Germline V gene lookup returns CDR1 MNHEY and CDR2 SVGAGI. V was pared by 8 bases and J by 6 bases, with 7 bases of the junction left unmatched. Here the CDR3 reads CASGNRGLDEKLFF. DNA of the CDR3: TGTGCCAGCGGAAACAGGGGGCTTGATGAAAAACTGTTTTTT.

The chain joins TRBV4-1 to TRBJ2-3; 8 positions agree with TRBD2. Germline V gene data show CDR1 as MGHRA and CDR2 as YSYEKL. The V and J ends lost 3 bases and 6 bases, in that order; junction bases with no gene match: 11. The CDR3 is 16 residues long. This CDR3 reads CASSQKFSGILDTQYF. In nucleotides, the CDR3 is TGCGCCAGCAGCCAGAAATTTAGCGGGATTCTGGATACGCAGTATTTT.

This clone was seen only a few times. The rearrangement uses TRBV5-5 and TRBJ2-5, with TRBD2 matching over 8 bases. V lost 8 bases and J lost 6; bases outside the gene matches: 15. In germline, CDR1 is SGHKS, CDR2 YYEKEE (reference sequence). The CDR3 sequence is 15 residues long. CDR3 sequence (DNA): TGTGCCAGTAGGGAGGAGCGGGAGACTTCCCAGACCCAGTACTTC. The encoded protein is CASREERETSQTQYF. The complete variable domain, with remaining parts taken from reference TRBV5-5 and TRBJ2-5, reads DAGVTQSPTHLIKTRGQQVTLRCSPISGHKSVSWYQQVLGQGPQFIFQYYEKEERGRGNFPDRFSARQFPNYSSELNVNALLLGDSALYLCASREERETSQTQYFGPGTRLLVL.

The J gene is TRBJ2-1, the V gene TRBV9; 7 nucleotides line up with TRBD2. The germline CDR1 and CDR2 sequences are SGDLS and YYNGEE. Germline trimming cut 3 bases from V and 10 bases from J; bases unmatched to any gene: 13. The CDR3 is 15 residues long. The CDR3 nucleotides read TGTGCCAGCAGCGCCGGATCGGGGGGAGATAAAGAGCAGTTCTTC. This gives the protein CASSAGSGGDKEQFF.

This clone has more than one count but fewer than ten. V gene TRBV2 combines with J gene TRBJ1-5; possibly TRBD1 for D (5 bases). Trimming took 2 bases from V and 3 from J, leaving 11 bases between them. Germline V gene lookup returns CDR1 SNHLY and CDR2 FYNNEI. CDR3 length equals 15 residues. In DNA, the CDR3 is TGTGCCAGCAGTGAATGGGGGGGTGACAATCAGCCCCAGCATTTT. Residues: CASSEWGGDNQPQHF.

This sequence joins TRBV2 and TRBJ2-1; 8 bases map to TRBD2. The CDR3 has 15 amino acids. Trimming at V came to 3 bases and at J to 6 bases, leaving 7 bases not matched to a gene. CDR1 is SNHLY and CDR2 is FYNNEI in the germline V gene. In nucleotides, the CDR3 is TGTGCCAGCAGTGAGCGCGGGAGGTCCCTCAATGAGCAGTTCTTC. Its translation: CASSERGRSLNEQFF. Full variable domain (remainder filled in from reference TRBV2 and TRBJ2-1): EPEVTQTPSHQVTQMGQEVILRCVPISNHLYFYWYRQILGQKVEFLVSFYNNEISEKSEIFDDQFSVERPDGSNFTLKIRSTKLEDSAMYFCASSERGRSLNEQFFGPGTRLTVL.

The chain combines TRBV28 with TRBJ1-5, with 8 bases that match TRBD1. Trimming cost V 8 bases and J 5 bases; bases outside gene matches: 14. CDR1 and CDR2 (germline): MDHEN, SYDVKM. The CDR3 is made up of 16 amino acids. The CDR3 coding sequence is TGTGCCAGCCAATCTCCACGAGGACAGGGTTATCAGCCCCAGCATTTT. Protein product: CASQSPRGQGYQPQHF.

The chain couples TRBV21-1 to TRBJ2-7; TRBD1, the table's D call, was not compared with the DNA. TRBV21-1 is a known pseudogene. This CDR3 is built from 16 residues. Here the CDR3 reads CASSPTQGATFYEQYF. The CDR3 DNA reads TGTGCCAGCAGCCCCACGCAGGGGGCCACATTTTACGAGCAGTACTTC.

This chain connects TRBV11-2 to TRBJ2-1, with no clear D. V dropped 4 bases and J dropped 9 bases, with 7 bases sitting between them. The CDR3 is 11 amino acids. Germline-derived CDR1 and CDR2 are SGHAT and FQNNGV. The CDR3 sequence: CASSSYSEQFF. For the CDR3, the DNA is TGTGCCAGCAGCTCTTATAGTGAGCAGTTCTTC.

V is TRBV28 and J is TRBJ1-6; TRBD1 agrees at 8 bases. This CDR3 region has 15 residues. The germline gives CDR1 MDHEN, CDR2 SYDVKM. V gave up 6 bases and J gave up 3 bases; unmatched junction bases: 4. In DNA, the CDR3 is TGTGCCAGCAGCGAGGACAGGGACTATAATTCACCCCTCCACTTT. It specifies CASSEDRDYNSPLHF.

This chain joins TRBV6-5 and TRBJ2-1; D possibly corresponds to TRBD1 (6 bases). The CDR3 runs 13 residues. The germline V and J ends were trimmed by 6 bases and 8 bases, with 14 bases remaining between them. Per the germline V gene, CDR1 is MNHEY and CDR2 is SVGAGI. This chain's CDR3 is CASRGTGRDEQFF. CDR3 coding DNA: TGTGCCAGCAGAGGTACAGGGCGGGATGAGCAGTTCTTC.